Below, 5 T cell receptor beta chains from the same sample are listed, as sequenced in a study of blood T cell repertoires in COVID-19. Produced via immunoSEQ multiplex PCR; TCRdb's table is partial and in-frame only. The sample carries around 160,000 clones, around 75% recorded once. Sequenced: peripheral blood. These receptors all stem from an elderly woman with acute or convalescent COVID-19.

This clone was counted a few times. The chain employs TRBV24-1 and TRBJ2-1, with 10 bases identical to TRBD2. CDR3 length: 18 amino acids. V lost 2 bases, J lost 7 bases, and 13 bases stayed unmatched. Germline loops: CDR1 KGHDR, CDR2 SFDVKD. The CDR3 DNA sequence: TGTGCCACCAGTGATTCCCCGAGGGAGCGGGGGGGATGGAATGAGCAGTTCTTC. Amino acid sequence: CATSDSPRERGGWNEQFF.

The chain has TRBV28 and TRBJ1-4, with 8 bases aligning to TRBD1. The CDR3 contains 15 residues. V shed 7 bases and J 8 bases; nucleotides not matched to a gene: 12. Germline CDR1 and CDR2: MDHEN and SYDVKM. The CDR3 DNA is TGTGCCAGCAATGATTCAGGGGGCCTTGACGAAAAACTGTTTTTT. It specifies CASNDSGGLDEKLFF.

The chain joins TRBV2 to TRBJ1-2; D may be TRBD1 (5 bases). Germline V gene sequence: CDR1 SNHLY, CDR2 FYNNEI. Trimming took off 4 bases at V and 8 bases at J, with 11 bases between the two ends. The CDR3 length is 12 residues. The CDR3 loop reads CASSAGYEGYTF. CDR3 DNA sequence: TGTGCCAGCAGTGCAGGGTATGAGGGCTACACCTTC.

The V call is TRBV19, the J call TRBJ2-2; TRBD1 matches 11 bases. Per germline, CDR1 LNHDA and CDR2 SQIVND (reference sequence). The trim removed 4 bases at V and 6 bases at J, leaving 7 bases unmatched. CDR3 length: 16 residues. The CDR3 sequence: CASSTGTGGRAGELFF. The CDR3 DNA is TGTGCCAGTAGTACCGGGACAGGGGGACGCGCCGGGGAGCTGTTTTTT.

This chain joins TRBV7-9 and TRBJ2-5; possibly TRBD2 for D (5 bases). Germline lookup yields CDR1 SEHNR and CDR2 FQNEAQ (reference sequence). The CDR3 spans 17 residues. The ends were cut back, 4 bases at V and 3 bases at J, with 21 bases in the middle. CDR3 region: CASSSARGSLMEETQYF. The CDR3 bases are TGTGCCAGCAGCTCTGCCCGAGGGTCCCTGATGGAAGAGACCCAGTACTTC. Together with reference TRBV7-9 and TRBJ2-5, the CDR3 gives the full variable domain: DTGVSQNPRHKITKRGQNVTFRCDPISEHNRLYWYRQTLGQGPEFLTYFQNEAQLEKSRLLSDRFSAERPKGSFSTLEIQRTEQGDSAMYLCASSSARGSLMEETQYFGPGTRLLVL.